This TCR beta chain was found in a study of cytomegalovirus exposure and HLA in healthy donors. In the study overall: A later analysis reported the approximately 120 validation repertoires used the same platform as the 666 first-cohort repertoires.

The donors were members of the validation cohort, which comprised 90 to 150 subjects and was separate from the first cohort of roughly 700 subjects. The CDR3 has 14 residues. Germline V CDR1 and CDR2: LNHDA, SQIVND (reference sequence). V gave up 5 bases and J gave up 7 bases; unmatched junction bases: 5. The table came from immunoSEQ multiplex PCR; TCRdb's copy has only in-frame clones and leaves some out. The table has fewer than 200,000 clones, less than 85% seen once; the top ten hold 16%. The chain carries TRBV19 and TRBJ1-4, with 9 bases matching TRBD1. The receptor was derived from a young man in good health and CMV-seropositive. The sample taken for sequencing was PBMCs. For the CDR3, the DNA is TGTGCCAGTAGTGCGACAGGGGGTATTGAAAAACTGTTTTTT. It codes for CASSATGGIEKLFF.